The clone carrying this T cell receptor beta chain has a handful of counts. The CDR3 does not end in the conserved phenylalanine or tryptophan, so this is likely a read error. These data are taken from a study of metastatic and nonmetastatic thyroid tumors. Study-level background: For malignant and benign thyroid patients, tumor or nodule tissue and blood were the sources whose repertoires were compared.

TCRdb re-processed the PCR reads through MiXCR. The sample holds some 36,000 clones; roughly 15% are singletons and the top ten take 5% to 7.5%. Thyroid surgery was performed in patients who had received no treatment beforehand. Sequencing was carried out using blood. The origin of this receptor is a male donor with papillary thyroid cancer or a benign thyroid nodule (not recorded which). Some clones in this sample may be carry-over from other donors' samples.

CDR3 sequence reads: CASSHPQGSVANVLTL. CDR3 sequence (DNA): TGTGCCAGCAGTCACCCCCAGGGCTCTGTGGCCAACGTCCTGACTCTC. The chain recombines TRBV6-1 with TRBJ2-6; a weak D match, TRBD1 (5 bases). CDR3 size: 16 residues. Germline CDR1 is MNHNS and CDR2 is SASEGT.